This entry is about one T cell receptor (beta chain). What this receptor recognizes is not known. No clone much larger than this one lies a single base away; base qualities are absent. The data derive from a study of Ad26.COV2.S vaccination and SARS-CoV-2 variants (dated by TCRdb to 2020 to 2023). Regarding the complete study: Donors in the vaccine arm were drawn from COV1001, a phase I-IIa trial of Ad26.COV2.S in healthy adults that was multicentre, randomized, double-blind and placebo-controlled. The TCR-sequenced set comprised roughly 30 samples: approximately 20 Ad26.COV2.S vaccine recipients, 5 placebo recipients and 8 SARS-CoV-2 convalescent individuals. Throughout the experiments and outcome assessment, investigators stayed blinded to trial group allocation. Sequencing of the TCRbeta repertoire served to evaluate the specificity and breadth of SARS-CoV-2-reactive T cell receptors following Ad26.COV2.S vaccination. Participants in the trial were split at random into five groups of five each, receiving low-dose or high-dose Ad26.COV2.S once or twice, or else placebo on both occasions. Ad26.COV2.S was given intramuscularly at 5x10^10 or 1x10^11 viral particles, as a single shot or as two shots 56 days apart. Overall study outcomes, separate from this receptor: Comparable non-spike TCR breadth was observed between vaccine and placebo recipients, consistent with only spike being contained in the vaccine. Compared with placebo recipients, Ad26.COV2.S recipients showed higher spike-specific TCR breadth (P = 0.0014). Comparing responses between vaccine doses or regimens was not something the study was powered to do. Substantial breadth of spike-specific CD8+ and CD4+ T cell responses was reported after vaccination. The authors noted that total T cell responses may have been underestimated by the TCR breadth and depth analyses.

The treatment or condition label here, explained by the study, means: around 19 received Ad26.COV2.S at low or high dose, single or two shots; 5 received placebo; per-sample allocation not given. For vaccine and placebo recipients, the sequenced repertoires came from samples collected on day 63 after the first injection. Between 29 July and 7 August 2020, Cohort 1b enrolled about two dozen adults aged 18-55 years at one site in Boston, USA. Ad26.COV2.S consisted of a replication-incompetent adenovirus type 26 vector by which a prefusion-stabilized SARS-CoV-2 spike protein from the original Wuhan strain was expressed. The immunoSEQ Assay was the method used to sequence TCRbeta CDR3 regions. After extraction, genomic DNA underwent amplification by bias-controlled multiplex PCR, followed by high-throughput sequencing. The authors processed their data as follows. Collapsing and filtering of sequences were performed to quantify the absolute abundance of each unique TCRbeta CDR3 region. T cell fraction was estimated by normalizing TCRbeta template counts to usable DNA, with usable DNA measured through amplification of reference genes found in all nucleated cells. Repertoire TCRs were annotated as SARS-CoV-2-specific when V gene, CDR3 amino acid sequence and J gene were exactly matched to a known reactive TCR set. The reference SARS-CoV-2 TCR set came from MIRA and was filtered for enrichment in COVID-19-positive ImmuneCODE repertoires, removing public or cross-reactive TCRs. Based on the MIRA antigens, annotated TCRs were further analysed at the level of specific ORF or position within ORF. Depth was the summed frequency of annotated unique rearrangements, while breadth was defined as annotated unique rearrangements over total unique productive rearrangements. Two-sided Wilcoxon rank-sum tests were used to compare TCR breadth between groups. TCRdb limited this immuneACCESS table to in-frame rearrangements with V and J called. A share of clones is missing; checked studies link under half to unresolved V genes, and the rest is unexplained. That table gives V, J and clone size, and the DNA gave D and trimming. The sample data list some 250,000 clones, and around 89% of these were observed just once. The top ten clones comprise roughly 10% of the sample.

Sequenced material: peripheral blood, taken in a trial of Ad26.COV2.S vaccine versus placebo. This receptor was identified in a person aged 18-65 years who received the Ad26.COV2.S COVID-19 vaccine or a placebo.

The DNA reads as follows: TGTGCCAGCAGTCAGTACAGTTTCCCCGATACGCAGTATTTT. Translated, this gives CASSQYSFPDTQYF. The sequence is built from TRBV28 and TRBJ2-3, with the D gene not confidently named. CDR1 MDHEN and CDR2 SYDVKM are derived from the germline V gene. V is cut by 5 bases and J by 6 bases, and the space between the germline ends is 15 bases. Including cysteine and phenylalanine, the CDR3 has 14 amino acids. Solely the CDR3 DNA is kept, with 42 bases framed from the first base.